These T cell receptor beta chains were read from a single sample in a study of blood T cell repertoires in COVID-19. This table comes from immunoSEQ multiplex PCR, and its TCRdb copy is limited to in-frame clones, with some not included. Among 200,000 to 250,000 clones, about 85% were seen once, and the ten largest hold about a sixth. The sequencing sample was made of peripheral blood. These TCRs come from a woman of 80 years or more with active or convalescent COVID-19. Both conserved end residues are part of each CDR3. D genes are given only for firm matches. Rows may omit the clone size; those that give it use once, few, many or a size class.

.,TRBJ1-1,.,TRBV6-6,CASSYFGHRNEAFF,TGTGCCAGCAGTTACTTTGGACATAGAAATGAAGCTTTCTTT
.,TRBJ2-1,.,TRBV7-6,CASSPITSSYNEQFF,TGTGCCAGCAGCCCCATCACTAGCTCCTACAATGAGCAGTTCTTC
.,TRBJ2-3,.,TRBV11-3,CASSYNTDTQYF,TGTGCCAGCAGCTACAACACAGATACGCAGTATTTT
.,TRBJ2-1,TRBD1,TRBV7-9,CASRRDRASNEQFF,TGTGCCAGCAGAAGGGACAGGGCGTCGAATGAGCAGTTCTTC
.,TRBJ2-1,TRBD2,TRBV30,CAWSVRAGAANEQFF,TGTGCCTGGAGTGTACGGGCGGGAGCAGCCAATGAGCAGTTCTTC
.,TRBJ2-4,.,TRBV5-6,CASSLAGGLAKNIQYF,TGTGCCAGCAGCTTGGCCGGGGGGCTTGCCAAAAACATTCAGTACTTC
.,TRBJ2-1,TRBD2,TRBV3-1/TRBV3-2,CASSQETSGVIEQFF,TGTGCCAGCAGCCAGGAAACTAGCGGAGTGATTGAGCAGTTCTTC
.,TRBJ2-3,.,TRBV7-6,CASSSRERTQYF,TGTGCCAGCAGCTCCAGGGAACGTACGCAGTATTTT
.,TRBJ2-7,.,TRBV5-1,CASSLRESYEQYF,TGCGCCAGCAGCTTGCGGGAGTCCTACGAGCAGTACTTC
.,TRBJ2-1,.,TRBV18,CASSPSGLVSNEQFF,TGTGCCAGCTCACCGAGCGGTTTAGTAAGCAATGAGCAGTTCTTC
.,TRBJ2-1,TRBD1,TRBV7-9,CASSLEGASYNEQFF,TGTGCCAGCAGCTTAGAGGGGGCCTCCTACAATGAGCAGTTCTTC
.,TRBJ1-6,.,TRBV19,CASSPPTGGRSSPLHF,TGTGCCAGTAGTCCCCCCACCGGGGGGCGAAGTTCACCCCTCCACTTT
.,TRBJ1-6,TRBD1,TRBV30,CAWSRGFSGQGNSPLHF,TGTGCCTGGAGTCGCGGATTCTCGGGACAGGGAAATTCACCCCTCCACTTT
.,TRBJ1-2,.,TRBV19,CASRPDSTNYGYTF,TGTGCCAGTAGGCCGGACAGCACTAACTATGGCTACACCTTC
.,TRBJ2-5,TRBD2,TRBV3-1/TRBV3-2,CASSRGTSGARETQYF,TGTGCCAGCAGCCGGGGGACTAGCGGCGCCCGAGAGACCCAGTACTTC
once,TRBJ2-7,.,TRBV15,CATSRTGYSYEQYF,TGTGCCACCAGCAGGACAGGTTACTCCTACGAGCAGTACTTC
.,TRBJ1-6,.,TRBV5-4,CASSLDGGGGSPLHF,TGTGCCAGCAGCTTGGATGGGGGGGGCGGTTCACCCCTCCACTTT
.,TRBJ2-1,.,TRBV14,CASSQGRGIPVFF,TGTGCCAGCAGCCAAGGCCGGGGTATCCCAGTTTTCTTC
.,TRBJ1-4,.,TRBV28,CASSSNIREGEKLFF,TGTGCCAGCAGTTCCAATATCAGGGAGGGGGAAAAACTGTTTTTT
.,TRBJ1-2,TRBD1,TRBV10-3,CAIGSMDRGLTNYGYTF,TGTGCCATCGGCTCCATGGACAGGGGTCTTACTAACTATGGCTACACCTTC
.,TRBJ2-3,.,TRBV5-1,CASSSQGGSDTQYF,TGCGCCAGCAGCTCCCAGGGAGGATCGGATACGCAGTATTTT
.,TRBJ2-1,TRBD1,TRBV6-6,CASSRGQGGSSYNEQFF,TGTGCCAGCAGTCGGGGCCAAGGGGGCAGCTCCTACAATGAGCAGTTCTTC
.,TRBJ2-5,TRBD2,TRBV3-1/TRBV3-2,CASSQRSTSGGAGWQETQYF,TGTGCCAGCAGCCAAAGGTCCACTAGCGGGGGGGCCGGGTGGCAAGAGACCCAGTACTTC
.,TRBJ1-2,.,TRBV6-6,CASSAQQGLRRYTF,TGTGCCAGCAGTGCGCAACAGGGCCTGAGACGCTACACCTTC
.,TRBJ2-6,TRBD1,TRBV19,CASSTQGAGVLTF,TGTGCCAGTAGTACCCAGGGGGCGGGCGTCCTGACTTTC
.,TRBJ1-1,TRBD1,TRBV28,CASSLAGGMGTEAFF,TGTGCCAGCAGTTTAGCAGGGGGAATGGGGACTGAAGCTTTCTTT
.,TRBJ1-3,.,TRBV20-1,CSARAVNTIYF,TGCAGTGCTAGAGCGGTAAACACCATATATTTT
once,TRBJ2-7,.,TRBV7-6,CASHRVTYEQYF,TGTGCCTCTCACAGGGTAACCTACGAGCAGTACTTC
.,TRBJ1-6,.,TRBV6-1,CASSEVGTGSYLAPLHF,TGTGCCAGCAGCGAAGTAGGAACAGGGTCATATCTTGCACCCCTCCACTTT
.,TRBJ2-5,TRBD2,TRBV4-2,CASSARFVRRGDAKETQYF,TGTGCCAGCAGCGCCAGGTTTGTTCGGCGGGGGGACGCCAAAGAGACCCAGTACTTC
.,TRBJ1-2,.,TRBV30,CAWNRAGNGYTF,TGTGCCTGGAATCGGGCGGGGAATGGCTACACCTTC
.,TRBJ2-2,.,TRBV7-3,CASSPQPNTGELFF,TGTGCCAGCAGCCCACAGCCAAACACCGGGGAGCTGTTTTTT
.,TRBJ2-3,TRBD2,TRBV19,CATRLAGAGADTQYF,TGTGCCACCAGACTAGCGGGCGCGGGGGCAGATACGCAGTATTTT
.,TRBJ1-4,.,TRBV19,CASSMPGILFF,TGTGCCAGTAGTATGCCCGGGATACTGTTTTTT
.,TRBJ1-2,TRBD1,TRBV5-1,CASSLDRASTYGYTF,TGCGCCAGCAGCCTCGACAGGGCGTCTACTTATGGCTACACCTTC
.,TRBJ2-1,TRBD2,TRBV15,CATSRAREGSYNEQFF,TGTGCCACCAGCAGAGCGCGGGAGGGGAGCTACAATGAGCAGTTCTTC
.,TRBJ1-1,TRBD1,TRBV19,CASTPGRTGGNWYTEAFF,TGTGCCAGTACCCCCGGCCGCACAGGGGGAAATTGGTACACTGAAGCTTTCTTT
.,TRBJ1-1,TRBD1,TRBV25-1,CASSAWTGRNTEAFF,TGTGCCAGCAGTGCATGGACAGGGCGGAACACTGAAGCTTTCTTT
once,TRBJ1-2,TRBD1,TRBV19,CASSSRQGGNYGYTF,TGTGCCAGTAGTTCTCGTCAGGGGGGAAACTATGGCTACACCTTC
once,TRBJ2-7,TRBD2,TRBV30,CAWSALGREDYEQYF,TGTGCCTGGAGTGCATTGGGGCGGGAGGACTACGAGCAGTACTTC
once,TRBJ2-7,.,TRBV3-1/TRBV3-2,CASSQGAGEQYF,TGTGCCAGCAGCCAAGGCGCGGGGGAGCAGTACTTC
.,TRBJ1-5,.,TRBV7-2,CASSFRSNQPQHF,TGTGCCAGCAGCTTTAGAAGCAATCAGCCCCAGCATTTT
.,TRBJ2-5,.,TRBV3-1/TRBV3-2,CASSSEGAALGETQYF,TGTGCCAGCAGCTCAGAGGGAGCGGCCCTGGGGGAGACCCAGTACTTC
.,TRBJ1-3,.,TRBV19,CASSIRSLGNTIYF,TGTGCCAGTAGTATTCGGTCCCTTGGAAACACCATATATTTT
.,TRBJ2-5,.,TRBV24-1,CATSDYRTGGVETQYF,TGTGCCACCAGTGATTACAGGACGGGTGGGGTAGAGACCCAGTACTTC
.,TRBJ1-1,.,TRBV7-2,CASSLGGAEAFF,TGTGCCAGCAGCTTAGGCGGGGCTGAAGCTTTCTTT
.,TRBJ2-7,.,TRBV6-5,CASSYPNEKYEQYF,TGTGCCAGCAGTTACCCTAATGAAAAATACGAGCAGTACTTC
.,TRBJ1-1,TRBD1,TRBV30,CAWSGTGLGTEAFF,TGTGCCTGGAGCGGGACAGGGTTGGGCACTGAAGCTTTCTTT
once,TRBJ2-7,TRBD1,TRBV19,CASSNGQGLRSYEQYF,TGTGCCAGTAGTAACGGACAGGGGCTTCGCTCCTACGAGCAGTACTTC
.,TRBJ1-5,.,TRBV7-2,CASQGNNQPQHF,TGTGCCAGCCAGGGCAACAATCAGCCCCAGCATTTT
.,TRBJ2-2,TRBD2,TRBV7-2,CASSIRAGGNGELFF,TGTGCCAGCAGCATCCGAGCGGGAGGGAACGGGGAGCTGTTTTTT